One TCR beta chain is described in this entry. Data came from immunoSEQ multiplex PCR; TCRdb stores just in-frame clones and leaves some out. The repertoire holds about 150,000 clones, with about four fifths as singletons. The V end was cut by 2 bases, the J end by 1 base, with 12 bases between. The CDR3 totals 15 residues. Germline V gene sequence: CDR1 KGHSH, CDR2 LQKENI. These data originate in a study of blood T cell repertoires in COVID-19. About the research overall: Sample material is recorded as cDNA or gDNA derived from T cells, B-cell-depleted T cells, or PBMCs.

The chain uses TRBV18 and TRBJ2-7; perhaps TRBD1 as D (6 bases). Sequenced sample: peripheral blood. The TCR sequence derives from a man between 65 and 85 years old with acute or convalescent COVID-19. The CDR3 is CASSPGPGTSYEQYF. CDR3 nucleotides: TGTGCCAGCTCACCAGGGCCCGGGACATCCTACGAGCAGTACTTC.